The clone carrying this TCR beta chain was found many times. This record belongs to a study of Graves' ophthalmopathy and Graves' hyperthyroidism. V was cut by 0 bases and J by 7 bases, with 9 bases left in between. Germline-derived CDR1 and CDR2 are ENHRY and SYGVKD. This CDR3 contains 13 residues. Investigators amplified TCR beta CDR3 regions from RNA transcripts. An initial RT-PCR round employing HTBI primers preceded a second-round multiplex PCR. TCRdb called the multiplex PCR reads again in MiXCR, with one record for every CDR3 protein. The table lists 1 million to 1.3 million distinct CDR3 sequences, about 36% of them singletons.

The chain joins TRBV10-3 to TRBJ1-2; D call uncertain. The source is an adult man with Graves' hyperthyroidism. Material: peripheral blood or thyroid tissue (not recorded which). CDR3 sequence reads: CAISESMIGGYTF. CDR3 nucleotides: TGTGCCATCAGTGAGTCTATGATAGGTGGCTACACCTTC.